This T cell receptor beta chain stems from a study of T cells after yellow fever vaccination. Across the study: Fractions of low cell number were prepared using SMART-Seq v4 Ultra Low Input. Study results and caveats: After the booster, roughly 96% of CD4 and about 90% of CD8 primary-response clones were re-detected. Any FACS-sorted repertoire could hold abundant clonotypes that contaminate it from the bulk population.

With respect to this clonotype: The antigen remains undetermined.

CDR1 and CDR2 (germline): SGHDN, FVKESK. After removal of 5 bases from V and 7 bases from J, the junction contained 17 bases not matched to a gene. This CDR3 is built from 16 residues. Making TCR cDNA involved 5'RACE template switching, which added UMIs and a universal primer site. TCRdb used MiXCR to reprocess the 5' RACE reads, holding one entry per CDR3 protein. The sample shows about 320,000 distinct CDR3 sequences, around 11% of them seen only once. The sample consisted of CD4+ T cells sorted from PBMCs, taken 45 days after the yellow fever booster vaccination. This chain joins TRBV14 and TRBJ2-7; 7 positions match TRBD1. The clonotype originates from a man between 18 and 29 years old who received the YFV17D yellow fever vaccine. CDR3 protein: CASSFRARQGFGEQYF. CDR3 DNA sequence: TGTGCCAGCAGCTTCCGAGCACGACAGGGATTTGGAGAGCAGTACTTC.